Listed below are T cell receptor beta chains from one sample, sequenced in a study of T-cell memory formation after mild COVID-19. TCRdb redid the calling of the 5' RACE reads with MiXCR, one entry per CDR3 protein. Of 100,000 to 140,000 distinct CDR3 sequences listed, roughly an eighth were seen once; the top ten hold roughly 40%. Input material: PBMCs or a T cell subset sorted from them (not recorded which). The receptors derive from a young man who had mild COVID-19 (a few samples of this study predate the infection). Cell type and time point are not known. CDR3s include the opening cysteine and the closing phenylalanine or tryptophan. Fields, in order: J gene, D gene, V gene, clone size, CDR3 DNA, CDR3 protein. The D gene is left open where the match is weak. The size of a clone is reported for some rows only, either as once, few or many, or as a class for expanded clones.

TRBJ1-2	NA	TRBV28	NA	TGTGCCAGCATTGGGGGGGGCCAGTACTATGGCTACACCTTC	CASIGGGQYYGYTF
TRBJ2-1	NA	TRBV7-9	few	TGTGCCAGCGGGGGGCCGTTCTACAATGAGCAGTTCTTC	CASGGPFYNEQFF
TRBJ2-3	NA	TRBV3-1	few	TGTGCCAGCAGCCCCCGGACTGGGCGATGGACAGATACGCAGTATTTT	CASSPRTGRWTDTQYF
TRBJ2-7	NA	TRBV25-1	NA	TGTGCCAGCGGGTCCCAGTTTGAGCAGTACTTC	CASGSQFEQYF
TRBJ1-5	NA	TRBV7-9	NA	TGTGCCAGCAGCCGAGGTAGAGGGACCGATCAGCCCCAGCATTTT	CASSRGRGTDQPQHF
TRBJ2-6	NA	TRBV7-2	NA	TGTGCCAGCAGCTTAGTACCCCAGGGTTTCGAGTTCTCTGGGGCCAACGTCCTGACTTTC	CASSLVPQGFEFSGANVLTF
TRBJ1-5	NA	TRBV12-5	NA	TGTGCTAGTGGTTTGGTAAGGGTGGGTAGCAATCAGCCCCAGCATTTT	CASGLVRVGSNQPQHF
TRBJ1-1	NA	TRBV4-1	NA	TGCGCCAGCAGCCAAGCGGGACTACCGAACACTGAAGCTTTCTTT	CASSQAGLPNTEAFF
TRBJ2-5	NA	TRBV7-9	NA	TGTGCCAGCAGCTTCCGCCCGGGGGCGGGGGAGACCCAGTACTTC	CASSFRPGAGETQYF
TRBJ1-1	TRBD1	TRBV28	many	TGTGCCAGCAGCTCCCTACAGGGGGAGGCTTTCTTT	CASSSLQGEAFF
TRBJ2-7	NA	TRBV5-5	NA	TGTGCCAGCAGCCGCATTAAGGCAAACTACGAGCAGTACTTC	CASSRIKANYEQYF
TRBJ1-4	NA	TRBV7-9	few	TGTGCCAGCAGCTCTAGTGGGGGGACTCCCGGCGGAGAAAAACTGTTTTTT	CASSSSGGTPGGEKLFF
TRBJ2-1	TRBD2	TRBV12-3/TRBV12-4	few	TGTGCCAGCAGTACTAGCGTCTCCAATGAGCAGTTCTTC	CASSTSVSNEQFF
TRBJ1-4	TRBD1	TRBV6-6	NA	TGTGCCAGCAGTTGGGACAGGGAAAAAGCAAGTAATGAAAAACTGTTTTTT	CASSWDREKASNEKLFF
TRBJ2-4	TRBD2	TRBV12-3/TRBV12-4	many	TGTGCCAGCAGTCCCGGGATCGGGGGGGACAAAAACATTCAGTACTTC	CASSPGIGGDKNIQYF
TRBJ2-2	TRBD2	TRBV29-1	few	TGCAGCGTTAGCCTAGCGGACCCCGGGGAGCTGTTTTTT	CSVSLADPGELFF
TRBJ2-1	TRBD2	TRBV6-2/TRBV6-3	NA	TGTGCCAGCAGTTACGGAGCGGGGGAAGATGAGCAGTTCTTC	CASSYGAGEDEQFF
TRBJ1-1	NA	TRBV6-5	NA	TGTGCCAGCAGTCAACTTACGGGGAACACTGAAGCTTTCTTT	CASSQLTGNTEAFF
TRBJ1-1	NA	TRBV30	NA	TGTGCCTGGAGTGTAATAACAGTTAACACTGAAGCTTTCTTT	CAWSVITVNTEAFF
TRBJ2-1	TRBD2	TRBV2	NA	TGTGCCAGCGGGGAGGGGCTCGTGAAGCAGTTCTTC	CASGEGLVKQFF
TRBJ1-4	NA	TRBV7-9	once	TGTGCCAGCAGCCTAGGACCAGCAACTAATGAAAAACTGTTTTTT	CASSLGPATNEKLFF
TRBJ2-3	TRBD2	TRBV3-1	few	TGTGCCAGCAGCCCCCCGCCTGGCGGGGGGGTGGCAGATACGCAGTATTTT	CASSPPPGGGVADTQYF
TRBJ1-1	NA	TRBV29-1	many	TGCAGCGCGGAAGACGGGATGAACACTGAAGCTTTCTTT	CSAEDGMNTEAFF
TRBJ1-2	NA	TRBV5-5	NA	TGTGCCAGCAGCTTGGAATTCGACTATGGCTACACCTTC	CASSLEFDYGYTF
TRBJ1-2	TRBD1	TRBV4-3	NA	TGCGCCAGCAGCCAACTATTGGGACAGGGAAACTATGGCTACACCTTC	CASSQLLGQGNYGYTF
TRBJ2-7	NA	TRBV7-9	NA	TGTGCCAGCAGCTTAGTCCCAGGGTATAACGACGAGCAGTACTTC	CASSLVPGYNDEQYF
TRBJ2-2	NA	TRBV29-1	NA	TGCAGCGTCGCCGGGGGAACCGGGGAGCTGTTTTTT	CSVAGGTGELFF
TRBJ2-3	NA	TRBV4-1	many	TGCGCCAGCAGCCAGGGGGCCAGGGATACAGATACGCAGTATTTT	CASSQGARDTDTQYF
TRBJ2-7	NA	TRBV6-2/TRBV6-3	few	TGTGCCAGCTGTCGGGACATTACCTACGAGCAGTACTTC	CASCRDITYEQYF
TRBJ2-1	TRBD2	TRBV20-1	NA	TGCAGTGCTAGGTCGGGGAGGGGTGATGAGCAGTTCTTC	CSARSGRGDEQFF
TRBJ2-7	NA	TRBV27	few	TGTGCCAGCAGTTTGGGGCAGGGGCCTGCCTACGAGCAGTACTTC	CASSLGQGPAYEQYF
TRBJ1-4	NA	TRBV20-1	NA	TGCAGTGCTAGCCACTTTCCAAGGGGAGGGGGTGAAAAACTGTTTTTT	CSASHFPRGGGEKLFF
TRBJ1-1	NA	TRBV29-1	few	TGCAGCGTTGACGTGAGGAACACTGAAGCTTTCTTT	CSVDVRNTEAFF
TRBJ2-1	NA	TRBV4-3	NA	TGCGCCAGCAGCCAAGATGGCCGGAGCTCCTACAATGAGCAGTTCTTC	CASSQDGRSSYNEQFF
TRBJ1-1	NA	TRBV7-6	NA	TGTGCCAGCAGCGGACAGAACACTGAAGCTTTCTTT	CASSGQNTEAFF
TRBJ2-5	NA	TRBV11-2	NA	TGTGCCAGCGGCCCAGCGTGGGGGCGGGAGACCCAGTACTTC	CASGPAWGRETQYF
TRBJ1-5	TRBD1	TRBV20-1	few	TGCAGTGCTAAAGGAGGCAGGGGGAATCAGCCCCAGCATTTT	CSAKGGRGNQPQHF
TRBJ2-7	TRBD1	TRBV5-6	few	TGTGCCAGCAGCTTTGGCGAGGGACAGTCCTACGAGCAGTACTTC	CASSFGEGQSYEQYF
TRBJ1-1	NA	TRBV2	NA	TGTGCCAGCAGCCCCGGACACCGTGAAGCTTTCTTT	CASSPGHREAFF
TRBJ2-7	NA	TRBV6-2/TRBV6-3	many	TGTGCCAGCACCATCAGCCCGGAGGGGTCCGAGCAGTACTTC	CASTISPEGSEQYF
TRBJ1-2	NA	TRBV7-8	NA	TGTGCCAGCATCCAGGGGTCCGGGTTTAACTATGGATACACCTTC	CASIQGSGFNYGYTF
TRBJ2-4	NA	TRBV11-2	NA	TGTGCCAGCAGTCGGCAGCTCGATCTAGCCAAAAACATTCAGTACTTC	CASSRQLDLAKNIQYF
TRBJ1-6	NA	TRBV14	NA	TGTGCCAGCAGCCACGAGCAAGCCAGCTCCTATAATTCACCCCTCCACTTT	CASSHEQASSYNSPLHF
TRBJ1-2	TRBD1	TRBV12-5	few	TGTGCTAGTAGCGGATTCGAGGACAGGGGCTATGGCTACACCTTC	CASSGFEDRGYGYTF
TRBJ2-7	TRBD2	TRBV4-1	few	TGCGCCAGCAGCCATCGCGGGGGGCTCTACGAGCAGTACTTC	CASSHRGGLYEQYF
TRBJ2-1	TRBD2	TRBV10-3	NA	TGTGCCATCAGGGATACTAGCGGGGGGATGCATGAGCAGTTCTTC	CAIRDTSGGMHEQFF